Each of the 6 T cell receptor beta chains below was sequenced from the same sample in a study of T cells in women clearing cervical HPV infection (dated by TCRdb to 2016 to 2019). Receptors were amplified or captured by the immunoSEQ multiplex PCR assay. This immuneACCESS table, as held by TCRdb, lists in-frame sequences with V and J called but not all clones. Of the missing ones, under half trace to an unresolved V gene in checked studies; the others have no known cause. The table of this sample itemizes approximately 15,000 clones. 7.2% of the sample lies in the top ten. Source material: blood buffy coat. The source is a woman between 18 and 75 years old with a cervical HPV16 infection that either progressed to CIN3+ or cleared (not recorded which).

For this clone: The read ends 3 residues shy of where the CDR3 ends; the end is completed using the germline J gene. The genes are TRBV18 and TRBJ2-4; TRBD1 aligns across 8 bases. Germline assignment: CDR1 KGHSH and CDR2 LQKENI. This CDR3 has 15 amino acids. The V segment lost 2 bases and the J segment 0 bases; nucleotides outside the gene matches: 0. Here the CDR3 reads CASSPTGGAKNIQYF. The DNA read from the CDR3 is TGTGCCAGCTCACCAACAGGGGGAGCCAAAAACATT.

The CDR3 spells CASSEALLGVPYGYTF. CDR3 bases read: TGTGCCAGCAGTGAAGCGCTTCTAGGGGTCCCCTATGGC. The chain recombines TRBV2 with TRBJ1-2, with TRBD1 as a possible D gene (5 bases). The CDR3 end is not reached by the read, which stops 3 residues before it; the germline J gene fills it in. Germline loops: CDR1 SNHLY, CDR2 FYNNEI. The ends were cut back, 0 bases at V and 4 bases at J, with 15 bases in the middle. The CDR3 is made up of 16 amino acids.

A word on this clone: The read ends 3 residues shy of where the CDR3 ends; the end is completed using the germline J gene. V usage is TRBV11-2 and J usage is TRBJ2-5; TRBD2 matches 12 bases. The CDR3 is made up of 15 amino acids. Germline assignment: CDR1 SGHAT and CDR2 FQNNGV. Trimming removed 5 bases from V and 1 base from J; junction bases left unmatched: 2. This chain's CDR3 is CASSTTSGGQETQYF. Partial CDR3 DNA: TGTGCCAGCAGCACGACTAGCGGGGGCCAAGAGACC.

Remarks on this clone: The DNA ends 3 residues before the CDR3 does, and the rest of the CDR3 is filled in from the germline J gene. The chain couples TRBV20-1 to TRBJ2-7; maybe TRBD1 (6 bases). The CDR3 sequence is 12 residues long. Germline lookup yields CDR1 DFQATT and CDR2 SNEGSKA (reference sequence). Trimming removed 5 bases from V and 2 bases from J, with 10 bases in between. CDR3 in amino acids: CSAAGATYEQYF. CDR3 DNA (partial): TGCAGTGCTGCAGGGGCCACCTACGAG.

Of note for this clone: The CDR3 end falls 3 residues outside the read, so it is completed with the germline J gene. This chain links TRBV4-2 with TRBJ1-6, with TRBD1 matching 10 bases. There are 17 residues in the CDR3. In germline, CDR1 is LGHNA, CDR2 YNFKEQ. With V trimmed by 3 bases and J by 9 bases, 11 bases remained unmatched. The CDR3 reads CASSHPWGQGNLSPLHF. Partial CDR3 DNA: TGTGCCAGCAGCCATCCCTGGGGACAGGGGAATCTTTCACCC.

Comments on this clone: The read halts 3 residues ahead of the CDR3 end, with the missing end drawn from the germline J gene. The chain uses TRBV20-1 and TRBJ1-2; 9 bases are a match to TRBD1. Germline V lookup: CDR1 DFQATT, CDR2 SNEGSKA (reference sequence). V gave up 0 bases and J gave up 6 bases; unmatched junction bases: 2. The CDR3 has 13 residues. The CDR3: CSARDRTGDGYTF. CDR3 bases read: TGCAGTGCTAGAGATAGGACAGGGGATGGC.